This TCR beta chain stems from a study of technical replicates of blood from a few donors. Profiled with immunoSEQ multiplex PCR; TCRdb holds only in-frame clones, not every one. The table has 60,000 to 65,000 clones, 80% to 90% seen once. V was cut by 0 bases and J by 10 bases, with 16 bases left in between. Germline CDR1 is SGHDT and CDR2 is YYEEEE. The CDR3 has 14 amino acids. The sequenced material came from PBMCs. The chain joins TRBV5-6 to TRBJ1-2; maybe TRBD1 (6 bases). The sequence derives from a human donor in good health. Some clones in this sample may be carry-over from other donors' samples. The CDR3 protein is CASSLDQGLRDYTF. The CDR3 nucleotides are TGTGCCAGCAGCTTGGATCAGGGGCTAAGAGACTACACCTTC.